This entry features one T cell receptor (beta chain) sequence. The antigen remains unidentified. Clones were sequenced by immunoSEQ multiplex PCR, and TCRdb holds only the in-frame ones, with some missing. Of under 85,000 clones in the sample, around 87% were seen once. These data come from a study of OX40 agonist ivuxolimab in advanced cancers. The CDR3 extends over 15 amino acids. The V segment lost 1 base and the J segment 5 bases; nucleotides outside the gene matches: 3. Germline CDR1 reads KGHSH; CDR2 reads LQKENI. Study findings and constraints: Relative to CD4+ cells, CD8+ T cells on average had more expanded clones.

The sequencing used CD4+ or CD8+ T cells sorted from blood, collected in a trial of the OX40 agonist ivuxolimab. This sequence was found in an adult with an advanced solid tumor such as melanoma, head and neck, liver or kidney cancer. V usage is TRBV18 and J usage is TRBJ2-3, with 10 bases fitting TRBD2. CDR3 sequence (DNA): TGTGCCAGCTCACCACAGCGGGGGGGCCAAGATACGCAGTATTTT. Translating gives CASSPQRGGQDTQYF.